This TCR beta chain was sequenced for a study of blood T cell repertoires in COVID-19. Profiling relied on immunoSEQ multiplex PCR, and the TCRdb table lists in-frame clones only, not all of them. The sample carries 150,000 to 200,000 clones, about 88% recorded once. V was trimmed by 0 bases and J by 0 bases, leaving 14 bases between them. The CDR3 loop spans 18 amino acids. Looked up from germline, CDR1 is MGHRA and CDR2 is YSYEKL. V and J are TRBV4-1 and TRBJ2-2, with a weak D call TRBD2 (5 bases). The sample was PBMCs or T cells enriched from blood (not recorded which). This TCR was recovered from a woman aged 18-35 years who had recovered from COVID-19. CDR3 sequence (DNA): TGCGCCAGCAGCCAAGATCTGCCTCAGCGGTCGAACACCGGGGAGCTGTTTTTT. Protein product: CASSQDLPQRSNTGELFF.